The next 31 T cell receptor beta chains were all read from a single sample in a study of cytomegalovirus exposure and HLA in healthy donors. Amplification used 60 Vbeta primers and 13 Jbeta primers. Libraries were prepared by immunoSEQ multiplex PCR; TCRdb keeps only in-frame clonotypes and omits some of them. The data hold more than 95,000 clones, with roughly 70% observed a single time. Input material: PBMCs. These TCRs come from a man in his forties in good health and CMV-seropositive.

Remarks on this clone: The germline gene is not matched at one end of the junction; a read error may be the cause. CDR3: CASSLTGGGMNYGYPF. The CDR3 region has the DNA TGTGCCAGCAGTTTGACAGGGGGCGGTATGAACTATGGCTACCCCTTC. The J gene is TRBJ1-2, the V gene TRBV28; TRBD1 agrees at 10 bases. Germline values: CDR1 MDHEN, CDR2 SYDVKM. The CDR3 covers 16 residues.

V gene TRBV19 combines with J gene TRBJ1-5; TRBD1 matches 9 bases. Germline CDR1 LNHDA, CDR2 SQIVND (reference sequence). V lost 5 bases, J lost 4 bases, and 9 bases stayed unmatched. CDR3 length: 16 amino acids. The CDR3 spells CASSPAGTGRNQPQHF. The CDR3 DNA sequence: TGTGCCAGTAGTCCGGCCGGGACAGGGAGGAATCAGCCCCAGCATTTT.

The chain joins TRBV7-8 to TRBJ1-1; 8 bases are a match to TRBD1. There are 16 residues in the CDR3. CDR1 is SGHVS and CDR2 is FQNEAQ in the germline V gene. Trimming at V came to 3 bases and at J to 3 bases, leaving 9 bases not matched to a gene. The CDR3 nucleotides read TGTGCCAGCAGCTTGCCCGGACAGGGTACGCACACTGAAGCTTTCTTT. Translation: CASSLPGQGTHTEAFF.

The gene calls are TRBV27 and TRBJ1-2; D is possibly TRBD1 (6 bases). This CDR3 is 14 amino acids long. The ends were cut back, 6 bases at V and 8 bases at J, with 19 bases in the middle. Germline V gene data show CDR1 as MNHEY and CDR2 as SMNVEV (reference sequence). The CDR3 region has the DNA TGTGCCAGCAGAGGGGGGGGCAGGTTGGGAGGCTACACCTTC. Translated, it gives CASRGGGRLGGYTF.

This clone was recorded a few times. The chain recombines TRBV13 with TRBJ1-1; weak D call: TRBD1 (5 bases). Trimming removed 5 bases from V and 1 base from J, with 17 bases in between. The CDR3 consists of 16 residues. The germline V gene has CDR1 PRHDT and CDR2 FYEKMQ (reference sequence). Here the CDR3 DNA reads TGTGCCAGCAGCCCCCCCAGGGCTCTAGGGAACACTGAAGCTTTCTTT. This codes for CASSPPRALGNTEAFF.

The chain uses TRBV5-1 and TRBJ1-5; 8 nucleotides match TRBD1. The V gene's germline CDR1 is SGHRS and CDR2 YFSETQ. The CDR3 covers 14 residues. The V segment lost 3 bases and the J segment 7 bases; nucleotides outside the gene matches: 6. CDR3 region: CASSSSGGGQPQHF. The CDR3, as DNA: TGCGCCAGCAGCTCGTCAGGGGGCGGACAGCCCCAGCATTTT.

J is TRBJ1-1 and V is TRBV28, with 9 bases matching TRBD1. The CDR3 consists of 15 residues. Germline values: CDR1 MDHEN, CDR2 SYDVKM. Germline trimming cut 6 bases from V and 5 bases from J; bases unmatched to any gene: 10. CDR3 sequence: CASRVWGQGRTEAFF. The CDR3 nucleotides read TGTGCCAGCAGGGTTTGGGGACAGGGAAGAACTGAAGCTTTCTTT.

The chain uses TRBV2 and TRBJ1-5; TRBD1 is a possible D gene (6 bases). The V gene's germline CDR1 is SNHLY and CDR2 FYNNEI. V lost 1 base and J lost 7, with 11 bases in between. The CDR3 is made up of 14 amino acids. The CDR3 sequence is CASSEDRVGQPQHF. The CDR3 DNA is TGTGCCAGCAGTGAAGACAGGGTTGGCCAGCCCCAGCATTTT. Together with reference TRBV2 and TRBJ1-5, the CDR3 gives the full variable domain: EPEVTQTPSHQVTQMGQEVILRCVPISNHLYFYWYRQILGQKVEFLVSFYNNEISEKSEIFDDQFSVERPDGSNFTLKIRSTKLEDSAMYFCASSEDRVGQPQHFGDGTRLSIL.

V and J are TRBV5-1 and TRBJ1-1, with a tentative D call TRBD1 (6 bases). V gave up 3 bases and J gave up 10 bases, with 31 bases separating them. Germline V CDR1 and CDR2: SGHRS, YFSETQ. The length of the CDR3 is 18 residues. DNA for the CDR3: TGCGCCAGCAGCTGGGGGCTAGCCGCTGGACGGACAATGGAGGTAGCTTTCTTT. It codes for CASSWGLAAGRTMEVAFF. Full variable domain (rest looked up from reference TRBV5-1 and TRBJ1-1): KAGVTQTPRYLIKTRGQQVTLSCSPISGHRSVSWYQQTPGQGLQFLFEYFSETQRNKGNFPGRFSGRQFSNSRSEMNVSTLELGDSALYLCASSWGLAAGRTMEVAFFGQGTRLTVV.

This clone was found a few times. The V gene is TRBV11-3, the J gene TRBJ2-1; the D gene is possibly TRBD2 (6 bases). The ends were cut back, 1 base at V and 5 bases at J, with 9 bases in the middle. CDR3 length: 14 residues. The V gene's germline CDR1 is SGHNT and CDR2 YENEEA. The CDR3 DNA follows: TGTGCCAGCAGCTTAGTGGGGGGACACAATGAGCAGTTCTTC. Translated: CASSLVGGHNEQFF. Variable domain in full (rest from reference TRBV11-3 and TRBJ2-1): EAGVVQSPRYKIIEKKQPVAFWCNPISGHNTLYWYLQNLGQGPELLIRYENEEAVDDSQLPKDRFSAERLKGVDSTLKIQPAELGDSAVYLCASSLVGGHNEQFFGPGTRLTVL.

The CDR3 sequence is CASSSGTGAYEQYF. The CDR3 bases are TGTGCCAGCTCATCCGGGACAGGGGCCTACGAGCAGTACTTC. This sequence joins TRBV18 and TRBJ2-5, with 10 nucleotides matching TRBD1. Judging by the DNA end, TRBJ2-7 fits better; the J call may be wrong. Per germline, CDR1 KGHSH and CDR2 LQKENI. The CDR3 consists of 14 residues.

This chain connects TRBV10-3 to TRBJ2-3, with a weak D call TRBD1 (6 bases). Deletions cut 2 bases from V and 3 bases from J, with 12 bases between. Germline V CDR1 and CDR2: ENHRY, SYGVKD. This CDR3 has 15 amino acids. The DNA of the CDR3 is TGTGCCATCAGTGAGAGGGGGATTGGGACAGATACGCAGTATTTT. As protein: CAISERGIGTDTQYF.

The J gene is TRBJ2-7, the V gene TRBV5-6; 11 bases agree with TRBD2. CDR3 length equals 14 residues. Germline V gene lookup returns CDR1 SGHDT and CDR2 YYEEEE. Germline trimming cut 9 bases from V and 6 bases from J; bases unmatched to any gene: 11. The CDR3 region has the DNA TGTGCCACTCTAAGACTAGCGGGAAATGGCGAGCAGTACTTC. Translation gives CATLRLAGNGEQYF.

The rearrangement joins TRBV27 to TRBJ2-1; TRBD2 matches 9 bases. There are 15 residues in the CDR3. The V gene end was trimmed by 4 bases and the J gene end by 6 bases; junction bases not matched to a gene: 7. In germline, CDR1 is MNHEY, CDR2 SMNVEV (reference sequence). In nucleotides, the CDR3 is TGTGCCAGCAGTTCCGGCGGGGGGGCCGGCAATGAGCAGTTCTTC. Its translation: CASSSGGGAGNEQFF.

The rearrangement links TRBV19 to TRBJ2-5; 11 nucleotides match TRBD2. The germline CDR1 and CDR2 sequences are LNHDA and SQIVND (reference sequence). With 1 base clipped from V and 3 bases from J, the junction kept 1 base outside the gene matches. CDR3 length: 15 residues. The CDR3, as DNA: TGTGCCAGTAGTATAGCACTAGCGGGAGAAGAGACCCAGTACTTC. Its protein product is CASSIALAGEETQYF.

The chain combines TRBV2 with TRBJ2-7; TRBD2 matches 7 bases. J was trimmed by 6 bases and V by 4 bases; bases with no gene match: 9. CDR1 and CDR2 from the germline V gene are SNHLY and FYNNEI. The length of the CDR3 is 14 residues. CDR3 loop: CASSALGGRREQYF. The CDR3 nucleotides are TGTGCCAGCAGTGCCCTCGGGGGGAGGCGCGAGCAGTACTTC.

CDR3 sequence reads: CASSLGAANTYEQYF. The CDR3 nucleotides read TGCGCCAGCAGCTTGGGGGCCGCGAATACCTACGAGCAGTACTTC. The rearrangement joins TRBV5-1 to TRBJ2-5, with D uncertain. The last part of the DNA fits TRBJ2-7 better; the J call may be wrong. This CDR3 has 15 amino acids. Germline V gene sequence: CDR1 SGHRS, CDR2 YFSETQ.

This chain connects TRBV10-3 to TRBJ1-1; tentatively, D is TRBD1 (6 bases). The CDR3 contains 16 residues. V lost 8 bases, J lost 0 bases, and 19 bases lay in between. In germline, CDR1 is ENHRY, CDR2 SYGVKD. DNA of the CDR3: TGTGCCATCCGCATATCCGCCGGGACATTGAACACTGAAGCTTTCTTT. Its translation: CAIRISAGTLNTEAFF.

For the CDR3, the DNA is TGTGCCAGCAGCGTAGAGGCGGTAAGCTCTGGGGCCAACGTCCTGACTTTC. Translation gives CASSVEAVSSGANVLTF. The J gene is TRBJ2-6, the V gene TRBV9; no reliable D call. The CDR3 sequence is 17 residues long. Germline lookup yields CDR1 SGDLS and CDR2 YYNGEE. With 0 bases removed from V and 0 bases from J, the gap between germline ends came to 10 bases.

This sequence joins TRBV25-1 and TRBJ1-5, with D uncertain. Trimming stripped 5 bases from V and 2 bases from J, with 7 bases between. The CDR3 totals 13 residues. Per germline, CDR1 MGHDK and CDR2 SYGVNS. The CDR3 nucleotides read TGTGCCAGCAGTCCGGCGGGCAATCAGCCCCAGCATTTT. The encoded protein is CASSPAGNQPQHF.

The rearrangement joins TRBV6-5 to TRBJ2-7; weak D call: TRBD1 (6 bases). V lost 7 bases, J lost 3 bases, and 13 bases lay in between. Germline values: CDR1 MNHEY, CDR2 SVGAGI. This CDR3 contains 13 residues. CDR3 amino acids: CASTYRAGYEQYF. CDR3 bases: TGTGCCAGCACCTACAGGGCTGGCTACGAGCAGTACTTC.

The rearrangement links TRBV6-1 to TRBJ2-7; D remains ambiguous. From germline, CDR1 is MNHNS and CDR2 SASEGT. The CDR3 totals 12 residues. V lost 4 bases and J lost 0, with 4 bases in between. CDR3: CASSGDSYEQYF. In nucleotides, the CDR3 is TGTGCCAGCAGTGGAGACTCCTACGAGCAGTACTTC.

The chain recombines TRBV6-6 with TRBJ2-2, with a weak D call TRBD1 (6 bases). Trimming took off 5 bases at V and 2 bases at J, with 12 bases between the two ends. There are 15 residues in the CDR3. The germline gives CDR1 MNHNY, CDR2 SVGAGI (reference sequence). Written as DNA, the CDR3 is TGTGCCAGCAGTGCCCGGACAGTTAACACCGGGGAGCTGTTTTTT. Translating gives CASSARTVNTGELFF.

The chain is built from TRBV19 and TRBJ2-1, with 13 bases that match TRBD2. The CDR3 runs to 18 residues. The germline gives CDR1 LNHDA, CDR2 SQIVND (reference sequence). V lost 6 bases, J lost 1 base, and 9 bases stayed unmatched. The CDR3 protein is CASSWTSGSGVSYNEQFF. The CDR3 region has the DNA TGTGCCAGTAGCTGGACTAGCGGGAGTGGTGTATCCTACAATGAGCAGTTCTTC.

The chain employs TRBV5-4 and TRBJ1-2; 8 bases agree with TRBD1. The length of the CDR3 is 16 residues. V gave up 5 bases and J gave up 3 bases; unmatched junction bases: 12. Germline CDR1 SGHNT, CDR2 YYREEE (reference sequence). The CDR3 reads CASSLIGQGQDYGYTF. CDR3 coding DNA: TGTGCCAGCAGTCTTATTGGACAGGGACAGGACTATGGCTACACCTTC.

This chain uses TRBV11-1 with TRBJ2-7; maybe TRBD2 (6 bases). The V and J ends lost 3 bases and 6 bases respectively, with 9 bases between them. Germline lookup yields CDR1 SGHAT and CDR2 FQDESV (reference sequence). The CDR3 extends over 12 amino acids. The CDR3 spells CASSFPGGEQYF. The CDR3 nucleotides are TGTGCCAGCAGCTTTCCCGGGGGCGAGCAGTACTTC.

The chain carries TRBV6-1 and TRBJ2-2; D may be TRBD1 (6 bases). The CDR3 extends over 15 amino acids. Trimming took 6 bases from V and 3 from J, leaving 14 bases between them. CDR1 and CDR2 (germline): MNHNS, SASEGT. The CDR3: CASRIDRLYTGELFF. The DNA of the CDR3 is TGTGCCAGCAGGATCGACAGGCTATACACCGGGGAGCTGTTTTTT.

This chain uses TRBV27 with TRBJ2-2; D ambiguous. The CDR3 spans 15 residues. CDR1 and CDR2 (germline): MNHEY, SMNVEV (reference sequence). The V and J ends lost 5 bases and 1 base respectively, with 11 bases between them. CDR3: CASSPISGNTGELFF. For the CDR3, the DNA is TGTGCCAGCAGTCCAATTTCAGGGAACACCGGGGAGCTGTTTTTT.

Here the CDR3 reads CASSIVSGRAMDGQYF. The CDR3 coding sequence is TGTGCCAGTAGTATAGTAAGCGGCCGAGCCATGGACGGGCAGTACTTC. V and J are TRBV19 and TRBJ2-7; D might be TRBD2 (5 bases). This CDR3 is 16 amino acids long. Germline CDR1 is LNHDA and CDR2 is SQIVND (reference sequence). The V end lost 1 base, the J end lost 9 bases, and 22 bases lay between the germline ends.

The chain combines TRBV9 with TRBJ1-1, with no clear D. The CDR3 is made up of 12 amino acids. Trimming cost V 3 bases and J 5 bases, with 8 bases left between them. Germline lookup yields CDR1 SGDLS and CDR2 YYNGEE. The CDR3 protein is CASSGYGTEAFF. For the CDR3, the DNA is TGTGCCAGCAGCGGCTATGGTACTGAAGCTTTCTTT.

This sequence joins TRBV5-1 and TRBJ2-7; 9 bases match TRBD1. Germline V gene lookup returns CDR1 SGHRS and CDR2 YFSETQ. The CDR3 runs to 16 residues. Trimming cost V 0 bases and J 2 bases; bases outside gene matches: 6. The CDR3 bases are TGCGCCAGCAGCTTGGGGGGGACAGGGCGTACCTACGAGCAGTACTTC. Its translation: CASSLGGTGRTYEQYF.